Below are 3 T cell receptor beta chains sequenced from a single sample in a study of naive and memory T cell subsets (dated by TCRdb to the late 2010s). Library preparation was by 5' RACE. These reads were obtained on an Illumina MiSeq. For the blood and skin samples, TCR RNA was reverse transcribed with SuperScript IV using primers for the alpha and beta constant regions. TCRdb handled the public reads itself, with Q25 trimming in fastp and clone calling in MiXCR, and kept productive beta chains. Entries are consolidated by CDR3 protein sequence, retaining the most common genes and DNA. The sample records about 25,000 distinct CDR3 sequences, around a quarter of which are singletons. In total, the top ten clones hold around 2% of the sample. For whole blood analysis, 2.5 ml of peripheral blood was collected from healthy adult volunteers into Tempus tubes, and RNA was extracted following the manufacturer's instructions.

Receptor source: a female donor in good health.

This clonotype was seen a few times. The genes are TRBV20-1 and TRBJ1-1; D remains unclear. The CDR3 runs 13 residues. CDR1 is DFQATT and CDR2 is SNEGSKA in the germline V gene (reference sequence). Trimming took off 8 bases at V and 0 bases at J, with 13 bases between the two ends. Here the CDR3 DNA reads TGCAGTCCAAAGGCCTCAATGAACACTGAAGCTTTCTTT. Residues: CSPKASMNTEAFF.

This clonotype appeared once. The chain uses TRBV10-3 and TRBJ1-4, with no clear D. Germline assignment: CDR1 ENHRY and CDR2 SYGVKD. There are 13 residues in the CDR3. Trimming pared 11 bases from V and 7 bases from J, leaving 17 bases between. The CDR3 here is CAVRPTWGEKLFF. The CDR3 DNA follows: TGTGCCGTCCGCCCGACCTGGGGTGAAAAACTGTTTTTT.

A few counts support this clonotype. This chain joins TRBV6-5 and TRBJ1-5; a possible D gene is TRBD1 (5 bases). CDR3 length equals 15 residues. Germline V gives CDR1 MNHEY, CDR2 SVGAGI. Trimming stripped 1 base from V and 5 bases from J, with 12 bases between. CDR3 bases: TGTGCCAGCAGTTACTATCAGGGTTCGGATCAGCCCCAGCATTTT. Translation gives CASSYYQGSDQPQHF.